The 20 T cell receptor beta chains below were found in one sample sequenced in a study of control samples from healthy donors and cancer patients. TCRdb keeps only in-frame clones here, not all; method: immunoSEQ multiplex PCR. In the table there are 350,000 to 450,000 clones, about 93% of which are singletons. Sequenced: PBMCs. The receptors originated from a man between 40 and 49 years old with head and neck cancer.

The chain joins TRBV9 to TRBJ1-6; 7 positions match TRBD1. Germline-derived CDR1 and CDR2 are SGDLS and YYNGEE. The CDR3 contains 15 residues. The ends lost 3 bases at V and 3 bases at J; junction bases unmatched: 3. The CDR3 protein is CASSARQGYNSPLHF. The DNA for the CDR3 is TGTGCCAGCAGCGCCAGACAGGGCTATAATTCACCCCTCCACTTT.

The J gene is TRBJ2-7, the V gene TRBV12-3 or TRBV12-4; D not certain. This CDR3 is 11 amino acids long. Between the trimmed V and J ends, which lost 3 bases and 5 bases, there was a span of 5 bases. The CDR3 spells CASSFTHEQYF. In DNA form, the CDR3 reads TGTGCCAGCAGTTTCACCCACGAGCAGTACTTC.

The chain uses TRBV19 and TRBJ1-1; TRBD1 matches 7 bases. The CDR3 contains 16 residues. V lost 6 bases and J lost 4; bases outside the gene matches: 14. Germline CDR1 and CDR2: LNHDA and SQIVND (reference sequence). The CDR3 DNA reads TGTGCCAGTAGCGATGAACAGGGGACCGGAGGCACTGAAGCTTTCTTT. It translates to CASSDEQGTGGTEAFF.

J is TRBJ1-4 and V is TRBV27; TRBD1 agrees at 10 bases. The CDR3 runs 18 residues. The germline gives CDR1 MNHEY, CDR2 SMNVEV (reference sequence). V gave up 2 bases and J gave up 0 bases; unmatched junction bases: 6. The CDR3 nucleotides read TGTGCCAGCAGTTTAAGTGGGACAGGGGTTGCAACTAATGAAAAACTGTTTTTT. Protein: CASSLSGTGVATNEKLFF. Combining the CDR3 with reference TRBV27 and TRBJ1-4 gives the whole variable domain EAQVTQNPRYLITVTGKKLTVTCSQNMNHEYMSWYRQDPGLGLRQIYYSMNVEVTDKGDVPEGYKVSRKEKRNFPLILESPSPNQTSLYFCASSLSGTGVATNEKLFFGSGTQLSVL.

This clone has just one count. The gene calls are TRBV19 and TRBJ2-1; possibly TRBD1 or TRBD2 for D (5 bases each). This CDR3 comprises 12 residues. Per the germline V gene, CDR1 is LNHDA and CDR2 is SQIVND (reference sequence). The germline V and J ends were trimmed by 4 bases and 13 bases, with 14 bases remaining between them. The CDR3 sequence is CASSTTGTLQFF. Here the CDR3 DNA reads TGTGCCAGTAGTACAACCGGGACCCTTCAGTTCTTC.

The chain joins TRBV3-1 (or the pseudogene TRBV3-2) to TRBJ1-6; TRBD1 might be the D (5 bases). CDR3 length: 18 residues. Germline values: CDR1 LGHDT, CDR2 YNNKEL (reference sequence). V was pared by 0 bases and J by 7 bases, with 19 bases between. CDR3 nucleotides: TGTGCCAGCAGCCAAGATTTCGGTCCCGGACAACCGAATTCACCCCTCCACTTT. Residues: CASSQDFGPGQPNSPLHF.

This chain uses TRBV19 with TRBJ2-3, with a weak D call TRBD1 (7 bases). V lost 6 bases and J 0 bases, leaving 13 bases between the germline ends. Per the germline V gene, CDR1 is LNHDA and CDR2 is SQIVND (reference sequence). This CDR3 spans 15 amino acids. The chain's CDR3 is CASSMTGTSTDTQYF. The CDR3 DNA is TGTGCCAGTAGCATGACAGGGACTAGCACAGATACGCAGTATTTT.

The chain uses TRBV2 and TRBJ1-5; no firm D call. Germline CDR1 is SNHLY and CDR2 is FYNNEI. The CDR3 is 15 residues long. V was shortened by 7 bases and J by 3 bases, with 16 bases between the two germline ends. The DNA for the CDR3 is TGTGCCAGCAATGCCGAGAGGGCCCTCAATCAGCCCCAGCATTTT. It is translated as CASNAERALNQPQHF.

This chain connects TRBV28 to TRBJ1-4; a weak D match, TRBD1 (5 bases). Trimming removed 6 bases from V and 8 bases from J, with 16 bases in between. The CDR3 is 14 amino acids. Germline CDR1 is MDHEN and CDR2 is SYDVKM. CDR3 region: CASRSISGREKLFF. The CDR3 DNA reads TGTGCCAGCAGGAGCATATCAGGGAGGGAAAAACTGTTTTTT. Looking up the rest from reference TRBV28 and TRBJ1-4 gives the full variable domain: DVKVTQSSRYLVKRTGEKVFLECVQDMDHENMFWYRQDPGLGLRLIYFSYDVKMKEKGDIPEGYSVSREKKERFSLILESASTNQTSMYLCASRSISGREKLFFGSGTQLSVL.

The chain carries TRBV19 and TRBJ2-7; D might be TRBD2 (5 bases). Trimming took off 5 bases at V and 6 bases at J, with 17 bases between the two ends. Germline values: CDR1 LNHDA, CDR2 SQIVND (reference sequence). The CDR3 consists of 14 residues. The CDR3 DNA reads TGTGCCAGTAGTGGACCTCCCGGGGATTTCGAGCAGTACTTC. This gives the protein CASSGPPGDFEQYF.

This clone is a singleton in its sample. J is TRBJ1-5 and V is TRBV27; no definite D call. V lost 6 bases, J lost 4 bases, and 10 bases lay in between. The CDR3 spans 13 residues. Germline V gene lookup returns CDR1 MNHEY and CDR2 SMNVEV (reference sequence). This CDR3 reads CASRRTRNQPQHF. The DNA for the CDR3 is TGTGCCAGCAGACGGACGCGGAATCAGCCCCAGCATTTT.

In regard to this clone: Other DNA sequences of this sample code for an identical CDR3. The chain recombines TRBV12-3 or TRBV12-4 with TRBJ1-1, with a possible D match to TRBD1 (5 bases). There are 12 residues in the CDR3. V lost 3 bases, J lost 5 bases, and 7 bases lay in between. The CDR3 reads CASSFGGTEAFF. For the CDR3, the DNA is TGTGCCAGCAGTTTCGGGGGTACTGAAGCTTTCTTT.

The chain is built from TRBV19 and TRBJ1-5; 7 bases map to TRBD1. The CDR3 loop spans 17 amino acids. The trim removed 7 bases at V and 4 bases at J, leaving 16 bases unmatched. The germline V gene has CDR1 LNHDA and CDR2 SQIVND (reference sequence). The CDR3 bases are TGTGCCAGTACCCCGGAGTTCGGACAGGTAGTAAATCAGCCCCAGCATTTT. It specifies CASTPEFGQVVNQPQHF.

The chain links TRBV9 to TRBJ1-2; 8 bases line up with TRBD1. CDR1 is SGDLS and CDR2 is YYNGEE in the germline V gene. V trimming: 10 bases; J trimming: 2 bases; junction bases outside the gene matches: 4. The CDR3 totals 12 residues. CDR3 nucleotide sequence: TGTGCCTCAAGGACAGGGAACTATGGCTACACCTTC. Amino acids: CASRTGNYGYTF.

The chain uses TRBV28 and TRBJ1-3; D is unclear. Germline V gene data show CDR1 as MDHEN and CDR2 as SYDVKM. V dropped 1 base and J dropped 8 bases, with 9 bases sitting between them. CDR3 size: 13 residues. The CDR3 region has the DNA TGTGCCAGCAGTTTATTTGTGGCGCACACCATATATTTT. It codes for CASSLFVAHTIYF. The variable domain in full, with the rest retrieved from reference TRBV28 and TRBJ1-3, is DVKVTQSSRYLVKRTGEKVFLECVQDMDHENMFWYRQDPGLGLRLIYFSYDVKMKEKGDIPEGYSVSREKKERFSLILESASTNQTSMYLCASSLFVAHTIYFGEGSWLTVV.

The rearrangement links TRBV2 to TRBJ2-7, with D hard to call. Germline V gene lookup returns CDR1 SNHLY and CDR2 FYNNEI. V was shortened by 7 bases and J by 7 bases, with 8 bases between the two germline ends. This CDR3 region has 10 residues. CDR3 sequence reads: CASKEWEQYF. For the CDR3, the DNA is TGTGCCAGCAAAGAGTGGGAGCAGTACTTC.

This sequence joins TRBV6-6 and TRBJ1-3; D is ambiguous. V was clipped by 0 bases and J by 0 bases, with 3 bases between them. Germline loops: CDR1 MNHNY, CDR2 SVGAGI (reference sequence). CDR3 size: 14 residues. CDR3 coding DNA: TGTGCCAGCAGTTACTCTGACTCTGGAAACACCATATATTTT. This translates into CASSYSDSGNTIYF.

The rearrangement uses TRBV7-2 and TRBJ2-7; the D gene is possibly TRBD1 (7 bases). Germline CDR1 and CDR2: SGHTA and FQGNSA. Trimming took off 1 base at V and 1 base at J, with 11 bases between the two ends. The CDR3 is 15 residues long. In DNA, the CDR3 is TGTGCCAGCAGCTTAGGGGGGGACAGTTCCTACGAGCAGTACTTC. This gives the protein CASSLGGDSSYEQYF.

The DNA for the CDR3 is TGTGCCAGCAGCTTAGTACTGGGCAATGAGCAGTTCTTC. Translation gives CASSLVLGNEQFF. The genes are TRBV7-9 and TRBJ2-1; D gene uncertain. The CDR3 runs 13 residues. CDR1 is SEHNR, CDR2 FQNEAQ, per germline (reference sequence). V lost 1 base, J lost 6 bases, and 7 bases lay in between. Complete variable domain (other parts from reference TRBV7-9 and TRBJ2-1): DTGVSQNPRHKITKRGQNVTFRCDPISEHNRLYWYRQTLGQGPEFLTYFQNEAQLEKSRLLSDRFSAERPKGSFSTLEIQRTEQGDSAMYLCASSLVLGNEQFFGPGTRLTVL.

The chain uses TRBV28 and TRBJ2-4; possibly TRBD1 or TRBD2 for D (5 bases each). The germline V and J ends were trimmed by 6 bases and 14 bases, with 23 bases remaining between them. The CDR3 consists of 14 residues. Per germline, CDR1 MDHEN and CDR2 SYDVKM. The CDR3 protein is CASRPRWVEGLEYF. CDR3 coding DNA: TGTGCCAGCAGACCTAGGTGGGTCGAGGGGCTCGAGTACTTC.